The present entry profiles one T cell receptor beta chain with its context. V trimming: 1 base; J trimming: 6 bases; junction bases outside the gene matches: 0. There are 14 residues in the CDR3. Germline loops: CDR1 SGHTA, CDR2 FQGNSA. These data come from a study of blood T cell repertoires in COVID-19. Across the study: The United States, Italy and Spain were the sources of the acute and convalescent COVID-19 samples. From T cells, B-cell-depleted T cells, or PBMCs came the material, which was cDNA or gDNA.

Profiled with immunoSEQ multiplex PCR; TCRdb holds only in-frame clones, not every one. Altogether 200,000 to 250,000 clones are present, approximately 80% being singletons, with the ten largest covering 1.5% to 2%. What was sequenced was peripheral blood. V and J are TRBV7-2 and TRBJ2-7; TRBD2 matches 13 bases. The receptor was isolated from a woman of 80 years or more with acute or convalescent COVID-19. The CDR3 DNA is TGTGCCAGCAGCTTAGGGACTAGCGGGAGCGAGCAGTACTTC. Its translation is CASSLGTSGSEQYF. Based on the CDR3 plus reference TRBV7-2 and TRBJ2-7, the full variable domain is GAGVSQSPSNKVTEKGKDVELRCDPISGHTALYWYRQSLGQGLEFLIYFQGNSAPDKSGLPSDRFSAERTGGSVSTLTIQRTQQEDSAVYLCASSLGTSGSEQYFGPGTRLTVT.